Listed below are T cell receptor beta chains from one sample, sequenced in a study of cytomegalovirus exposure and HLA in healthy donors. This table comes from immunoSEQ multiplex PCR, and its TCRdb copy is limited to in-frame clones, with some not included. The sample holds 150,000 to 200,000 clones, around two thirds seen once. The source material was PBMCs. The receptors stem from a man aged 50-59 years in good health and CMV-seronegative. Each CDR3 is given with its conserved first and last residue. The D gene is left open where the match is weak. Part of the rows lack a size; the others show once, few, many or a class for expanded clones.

cdr3_nt: TGCAGCTTTTTGACAGGGCCCCAGGAGACCCAGTACTTC; cdr3_aa: CSFLTGPQETQYF; d_call: TRBD1; j_call: TRBJ2-5; clone_size: .; v_call: TRBV29-1
cdr3_nt: TGTGCCAGCAGACAAGAGGGATACGAGCAGTACTTC; cdr3_aa: CASRQEGYEQYF; d_call: .; j_call: TRBJ2-7; clone_size: .; v_call: TRBV6-5
cdr3_nt: TGTGCCAGCAGCCCGCAGGGGGACACTGAAGCTTTCTTT; cdr3_aa: CASSPQGDTEAFF; d_call: TRBD1; j_call: TRBJ1-1; clone_size: .; v_call: TRBV5-4
cdr3_nt: TGTGCCAGCAGGCTAGAGAGCTCCTATAATTCACCCCTCCACTTT; cdr3_aa: CASRLESSYNSPLHF; d_call: .; j_call: TRBJ1-6; clone_size: few; v_call: TRBV2
cdr3_nt: TGCGCCAGCAGTCAGAGGACAGGGGGAACAGATACGCAGTATTTT; cdr3_aa: CASSQRTGGTDTQYF; d_call: TRBD1; j_call: TRBJ2-3; clone_size: .; v_call: TRBV5-1
cdr3_nt: TGCGCCAGCAGCCGGACAGGGGGACCTAATGAAAAACTGTTTTTT; cdr3_aa: CASSRTGGPNEKLFF; d_call: TRBD1; j_call: TRBJ1-4; clone_size: .; v_call: TRBV5-1
cdr3_nt: TGTGCCAGCAGCTTAGAGCGGGGGGGCTACGAGCAGTACTTC; cdr3_aa: CASSLERGGYEQYF; d_call: TRBD2; j_call: TRBJ2-7; clone_size: few; v_call: TRBV7-2
cdr3_nt: TGTGCCAGCAGTTTTGACAGGCCCCATTCACCCCTCCACTTT; cdr3_aa: CASSFDRPHSPLHF; d_call: .; j_call: TRBJ1-6; clone_size: .; v_call: TRBV27
cdr3_nt: TGCGCCAGCAGCCAGGTGACTAGCGGGGGAGAGCAGTACTTC; cdr3_aa: CASSQVTSGGEQYF; d_call: TRBD2; j_call: TRBJ2-5; clone_size: .; v_call: TRBV4-1
cdr3_nt: TGTGCCAGCAGTGAAGGGCAGGGGAATTCACCCCTCCACTTT; cdr3_aa: CASSEGQGNSPLHF; d_call: .; j_call: TRBJ1-6; clone_size: .; v_call: TRBV2
cdr3_nt: TGCAGTGCTAGAGACAGACAGGAGCAGTACTTC; cdr3_aa: CSARDRQEQYF; d_call: .; j_call: TRBJ2-7; clone_size: few; v_call: TRBV20-1
cdr3_nt: TGTGCCAGTATTTCGGACAGACTGAACACTGAAGCTTTCTTT; cdr3_aa: CASISDRLNTEAFF; d_call: .; j_call: TRBJ1-1; clone_size: .; v_call: TRBV19
cdr3_nt: TGTGCCAGCAGCTTAGCCAGGACAGATACGCAGTATTTT; cdr3_aa: CASSLARTDTQYF; d_call: .; j_call: TRBJ2-3; clone_size: few; v_call: TRBV7-2
cdr3_nt: TGTGCCAGCAGCTTGGTAAGGACTAGCGGGCCTCCCTCCTACAATGAGCAGTTCTTC; cdr3_aa: CASSLVRTSGPPSYNEQFF; d_call: TRBD2; j_call: TRBJ2-1; clone_size: once; v_call: TRBV5-8
cdr3_nt: TGTGCCAGTACCTCGACAGGGTCCAGCGAGCAGTACTTC; cdr3_aa: CASTSTGSSEQYF; d_call: TRBD1; j_call: TRBJ2-7; clone_size: few; v_call: TRBV19
cdr3_nt: TGCAGCGTTGAAGTCCTCCGCTGGGACAGGGGGTTAGAGGGGGAGACCCAGTACTTC; cdr3_aa: CSVEVLRWDRGLEGETQYF; d_call: TRBD1; j_call: TRBJ2-5; clone_size: .; v_call: TRBV29-1
cdr3_nt: TGTGCCAGCAGCGTCGGACAGGGGAGGACTGAAGCTTTCTTT; cdr3_aa: CASSVGQGRTEAFF; d_call: TRBD1; j_call: TRBJ1-1; clone_size: few; v_call: TRBV7-2
cdr3_nt: TGTGCCAGCAGCCCCCGGGACAGGGGACATGAGCAGTTCTTC; cdr3_aa: CASSPRDRGHEQFF; d_call: TRBD1; j_call: TRBJ2-1; clone_size: .; v_call: TRBV5-6
cdr3_nt: TGTGCCAGCTCACCCCCGGGACAGCTCTACGAGCAGTACTTC; cdr3_aa: CASSPPGQLYEQYF; d_call: TRBD1; j_call: TRBJ2-7; clone_size: .; v_call: TRBV18
cdr3_nt: TGTGCCAGTAGTATCCGGACAGGGACTATTTATGGCTACACCTTC; cdr3_aa: CASSIRTGTIYGYTF; d_call: TRBD1; j_call: TRBJ1-2; clone_size: .; v_call: TRBV19
cdr3_nt: TGCGCCAGCAGTCACACCCCGGGGGAAATGGATGAAGCTTTCTTT; cdr3_aa: CASSHTPGEMDEAFF; d_call: .; j_call: TRBJ1-1; clone_size: .; v_call: TRBV5-1
cdr3_nt: TGCAGCGTTGAGGGGGAGAACAGGGGGTCTGGCTACACCTTC; cdr3_aa: CSVEGENRGSGYTF; d_call: TRBD1; j_call: TRBJ1-2; clone_size: few; v_call: TRBV29-1
cdr3_nt: TGCGCCAGCAGTGAGAGTGGAGAGGGGGCCTACGAGCAGTACTTC; cdr3_aa: CASSESGEGAYEQYF; d_call: .; j_call: TRBJ2-7; clone_size: .; v_call: TRBV10-1
cdr3_nt: TGTGCCAGCAGTGAATTGGGCCGACAGGGGTCGATGAACACTGAAGCTTTCTTT; cdr3_aa: CASSELGRQGSMNTEAFF; d_call: TRBD1; j_call: TRBJ1-1; clone_size: .; v_call: TRBV6-1
cdr3_nt: TGTGCCAGCAGCGCCAGGGAATGGGGTGGGAACACTGAAGCTTTCTTT; cdr3_aa: CASSAREWGGNTEAFF; d_call: .; j_call: TRBJ1-1; clone_size: .; v_call: TRBV9
cdr3_nt: TGTGCCAGCAGTGAGAGGGACAGGGGGCAACTTCAAGAGACCCAGTACTTC; cdr3_aa: CASSERDRGQLQETQYF; d_call: TRBD1; j_call: TRBJ2-5; clone_size: .; v_call: TRBV2
cdr3_nt: TGTGCCAGCAGCTTACTAGGCAGCTATGGCTACACCTTC; cdr3_aa: CASSLLGSYGYTF; d_call: .; j_call: TRBJ1-2; clone_size: .; v_call: TRBV28
cdr3_nt: TGCAGCGTTGAGCCCGTGCGAAATGAGCAGTTCTTC; cdr3_aa: CSVEPVRNEQFF; d_call: .; j_call: TRBJ2-1; clone_size: .; v_call: TRBV29-1
cdr3_nt: TGTGCCAGCAGGACAGGGACAGGGGGCACAGATACGCAGTATTTT; cdr3_aa: CASRTGTGGTDTQYF; d_call: TRBD1; j_call: TRBJ2-3; clone_size: .; v_call: TRBV2
cdr3_nt: TGCGCCAGCAGCTTCTTAACCGGGGAGACCCAGTACTTC; cdr3_aa: CASSFLTGETQYF; d_call: .; j_call: TRBJ2-5; clone_size: .; v_call: TRBV5-1
cdr3_nt: TGTGCCACCAGCAAGGGACAGGGGATTGAAGCTTTCTTT; cdr3_aa: CATSKGQGIEAFF; d_call: TRBD1; j_call: TRBJ1-1; clone_size: .; v_call: TRBV28
cdr3_nt: TGTGCCATCAGTCCAAAAGGAGGAGGGTCTGGCACAGATACGCAGTATTTT; cdr3_aa: CAISPKGGGSGTDTQYF; d_call: .; j_call: TRBJ2-3; clone_size: .; v_call: TRBV10-3
cdr3_nt: TGTGCCAGCAGCACCCGACAGGGAAACACTGAAGCTTTCTTT; cdr3_aa: CASSTRQGNTEAFF; d_call: TRBD1; j_call: TRBJ1-1; clone_size: few; v_call: TRBV7-9
cdr3_nt: TGTGCCAGCAGATCAGGGACAGTAAATGAAAAACTGTTTTTT; cdr3_aa: CASRSGTVNEKLFF; d_call: TRBD1; j_call: TRBJ1-4; clone_size: .; v_call: TRBV7-8
cdr3_nt: TGTGCCAGCAGTGTCGACAGGGGTAATTCACCCCTCCACTTT; cdr3_aa: CASSVDRGNSPLHF; d_call: TRBD1; j_call: TRBJ1-6; clone_size: .; v_call: TRBV2
cdr3_nt: TGTGCTAGTGGTTTGACAGCTAACACTGAAGCTTTCTTT; cdr3_aa: CASGLTANTEAFF; d_call: .; j_call: TRBJ1-1; clone_size: .; v_call: TRBV12-5
cdr3_nt: TGTGCCAGCGTGGGCAGGAATAATTCACCCCTCCACTTT; cdr3_aa: CASVGRNNSPLHF; d_call: .; j_call: TRBJ1-6; clone_size: .; v_call: TRBV2
cdr3_nt: TGTGCCAGCTCACCGGGACTAGAAGAGACCCAGTACTTC; cdr3_aa: CASSPGLEETQYF; d_call: TRBD2; j_call: TRBJ2-5; clone_size: .; v_call: TRBV18
cdr3_nt: TGTGCCAGCAGCTTAACGGACAGGGTGGCCTACGAGCAGTACTTC; cdr3_aa: CASSLTDRVAYEQYF; d_call: TRBD1; j_call: TRBJ2-7; clone_size: once; v_call: TRBV7-2
cdr3_nt: TGTGCCAGCAGCTCCGGGACAGGGGAGGGGTATCAGCCCCAGCATTTT; cdr3_aa: CASSSGTGEGYQPQHF; d_call: TRBD1; j_call: TRBJ1-5; clone_size: .; v_call: TRBV7-6
cdr3_nt: TGTGCCAGCAGCTCGACACCGGGACAGGGTAACGAGCAGTACTTC; cdr3_aa: CASSSTPGQGNEQYF; d_call: TRBD1; j_call: TRBJ2-7; clone_size: .; v_call: TRBV5-6
cdr3_nt: TGTGCCAGCAGCTCCAGGACTAGCGGGCACAATGAGCAGTTCTTC; cdr3_aa: CASSSRTSGHNEQFF; d_call: TRBD2; j_call: TRBJ2-1; clone_size: few; v_call: TRBV11-3
cdr3_nt: TGTGCCAGCAGCCCGCGACAGGGGGCTCATGGAAACACCATATATTTT; cdr3_aa: CASSPRQGAHGNTIYF; d_call: TRBD1; j_call: TRBJ1-3; clone_size: .; v_call: TRBV7-2
cdr3_nt: TGTGCCAGCAGGTACCGTGACAGGGGGAATGAGCAGTTCTTC; cdr3_aa: CASRYRDRGNEQFF; d_call: TRBD1; j_call: TRBJ2-1; clone_size: .; v_call: TRBV7-2
cdr3_nt: TGTGCCAGCAGCTTAGTAACAGTTGTCGTGACCGGGGAGCTGTTTTTT; cdr3_aa: CASSLVTVVVTGELFF; d_call: .; j_call: TRBJ2-2; clone_size: .; v_call: TRBV7-2
cdr3_nt: TGTGCCAGCTCACCGGGACTAGCGGGCACAGATACGCAGTATTTT; cdr3_aa: CASSPGLAGTDTQYF; d_call: TRBD2; j_call: TRBJ2-3; clone_size: .; v_call: TRBV18
cdr3_nt: TGTGCCAGCAGCTTCTCTGGACTAGCGGGGCCTTCCTACAATGAGCAGTTCTTC; cdr3_aa: CASSFSGLAGPSYNEQFF; d_call: TRBD2; j_call: TRBJ2-1; clone_size: .; v_call: TRBV5-4
cdr3_nt: TGTGCCAGCAGCCCGGGAGGACAGGGCATCGTCGAGCAGTACTTC; cdr3_aa: CASSPGGQGIVEQYF; d_call: .; j_call: TRBJ2-7; clone_size: .; v_call: TRBV5-4
cdr3_nt: TGCGCCAGCAGCCAGGGCTTTAGTGGAGAGACCCAGTACTTC; cdr3_aa: CASSQGFSGETQYF; d_call: .; j_call: TRBJ2-5; clone_size: few; v_call: TRBV4-3
cdr3_nt: TGTGCCAGCAGCGTAGGGACAGGGGGTTTTGATGAGCAGTTCTTC; cdr3_aa: CASSVGTGGFDEQFF; d_call: TRBD1; j_call: TRBJ2-1; clone_size: .; v_call: TRBV28
cdr3_nt: TGTGCCATCAGTGGTACTTTTGCGGGGGGGCATGATACGCAGTATTTT; cdr3_aa: CAISGTFAGGHDTQYF; d_call: TRBD2; j_call: TRBJ2-3; clone_size: .; v_call: TRBV10-3
cdr3_nt: TGTGCCAGTAGTCCCGGGAGCCGGTGGAGCAATCAGCCCCAGCATTTT; cdr3_aa: CASSPGSRWSNQPQHF; d_call: .; j_call: TRBJ1-5; clone_size: .; v_call: TRBV19
cdr3_nt: TGTGCCAGCAGACCCCGGGACAGAGAGACCCAGTACTTC; cdr3_aa: CASRPRDRETQYF; d_call: TRBD1; j_call: TRBJ2-5; clone_size: .; v_call: TRBV2
cdr3_nt: TGCAGCGTTGGGGGACAGGATGTCACTGAAGCTTTCTTT; cdr3_aa: CSVGGQDVTEAFF; d_call: TRBD1; j_call: TRBJ1-1; clone_size: .; v_call: TRBV29-1
cdr3_nt: TGTGCCAGCCTCCGGGACAGGGGGCACACTGAAGCTTTCTTT; cdr3_aa: CASLRDRGHTEAFF; d_call: TRBD1; j_call: TRBJ1-1; clone_size: .; v_call: TRBV19
cdr3_nt: TGTGCCAGCAGCTTAGCTGGGGGGGACTATGGCTACACCTTC; cdr3_aa: CASSLAGGDYGYTF; d_call: .; j_call: TRBJ1-2; clone_size: .; v_call: TRBV7-2
cdr3_nt: TGTGCCAGCAGCCCCCCACTAGCGGGGGCCTTCGAGCAGTACTTC; cdr3_aa: CASSPPLAGAFEQYF; d_call: TRBD2; j_call: TRBJ2-7; clone_size: .; v_call: TRBV11-1
cdr3_nt: TGTGCCAGCAGTTACTCTCCGGGGAAGGTCGAAGCTTTCTTT; cdr3_aa: CASSYSPGKVEAFF; d_call: .; j_call: TRBJ1-1; clone_size: .; v_call: TRBV6-5
cdr3_nt: TGTGCCAGCAGCTTGTATCTCCGGTCGAACGTTCAAGAGACCCAGTACTTC; cdr3_aa: CASSLYLRSNVQETQYF; d_call: .; j_call: TRBJ2-5; clone_size: .; v_call: TRBV5-6